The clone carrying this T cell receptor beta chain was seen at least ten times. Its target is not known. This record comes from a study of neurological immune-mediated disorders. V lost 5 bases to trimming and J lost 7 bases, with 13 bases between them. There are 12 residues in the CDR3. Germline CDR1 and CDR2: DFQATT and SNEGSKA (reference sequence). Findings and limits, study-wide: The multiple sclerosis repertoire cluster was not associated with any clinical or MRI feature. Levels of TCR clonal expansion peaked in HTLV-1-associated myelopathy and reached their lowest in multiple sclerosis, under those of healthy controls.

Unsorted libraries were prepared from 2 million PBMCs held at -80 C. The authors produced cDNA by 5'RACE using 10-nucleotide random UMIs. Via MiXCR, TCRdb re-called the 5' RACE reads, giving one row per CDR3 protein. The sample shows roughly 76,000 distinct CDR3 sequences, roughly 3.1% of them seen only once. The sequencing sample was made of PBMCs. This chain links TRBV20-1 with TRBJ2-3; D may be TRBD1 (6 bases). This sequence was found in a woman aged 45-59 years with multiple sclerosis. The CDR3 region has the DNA TGCAGTGCTGCCCCAGGGGTAAATACGCAGTATTTT. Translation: CSAAPGVNTQYF.